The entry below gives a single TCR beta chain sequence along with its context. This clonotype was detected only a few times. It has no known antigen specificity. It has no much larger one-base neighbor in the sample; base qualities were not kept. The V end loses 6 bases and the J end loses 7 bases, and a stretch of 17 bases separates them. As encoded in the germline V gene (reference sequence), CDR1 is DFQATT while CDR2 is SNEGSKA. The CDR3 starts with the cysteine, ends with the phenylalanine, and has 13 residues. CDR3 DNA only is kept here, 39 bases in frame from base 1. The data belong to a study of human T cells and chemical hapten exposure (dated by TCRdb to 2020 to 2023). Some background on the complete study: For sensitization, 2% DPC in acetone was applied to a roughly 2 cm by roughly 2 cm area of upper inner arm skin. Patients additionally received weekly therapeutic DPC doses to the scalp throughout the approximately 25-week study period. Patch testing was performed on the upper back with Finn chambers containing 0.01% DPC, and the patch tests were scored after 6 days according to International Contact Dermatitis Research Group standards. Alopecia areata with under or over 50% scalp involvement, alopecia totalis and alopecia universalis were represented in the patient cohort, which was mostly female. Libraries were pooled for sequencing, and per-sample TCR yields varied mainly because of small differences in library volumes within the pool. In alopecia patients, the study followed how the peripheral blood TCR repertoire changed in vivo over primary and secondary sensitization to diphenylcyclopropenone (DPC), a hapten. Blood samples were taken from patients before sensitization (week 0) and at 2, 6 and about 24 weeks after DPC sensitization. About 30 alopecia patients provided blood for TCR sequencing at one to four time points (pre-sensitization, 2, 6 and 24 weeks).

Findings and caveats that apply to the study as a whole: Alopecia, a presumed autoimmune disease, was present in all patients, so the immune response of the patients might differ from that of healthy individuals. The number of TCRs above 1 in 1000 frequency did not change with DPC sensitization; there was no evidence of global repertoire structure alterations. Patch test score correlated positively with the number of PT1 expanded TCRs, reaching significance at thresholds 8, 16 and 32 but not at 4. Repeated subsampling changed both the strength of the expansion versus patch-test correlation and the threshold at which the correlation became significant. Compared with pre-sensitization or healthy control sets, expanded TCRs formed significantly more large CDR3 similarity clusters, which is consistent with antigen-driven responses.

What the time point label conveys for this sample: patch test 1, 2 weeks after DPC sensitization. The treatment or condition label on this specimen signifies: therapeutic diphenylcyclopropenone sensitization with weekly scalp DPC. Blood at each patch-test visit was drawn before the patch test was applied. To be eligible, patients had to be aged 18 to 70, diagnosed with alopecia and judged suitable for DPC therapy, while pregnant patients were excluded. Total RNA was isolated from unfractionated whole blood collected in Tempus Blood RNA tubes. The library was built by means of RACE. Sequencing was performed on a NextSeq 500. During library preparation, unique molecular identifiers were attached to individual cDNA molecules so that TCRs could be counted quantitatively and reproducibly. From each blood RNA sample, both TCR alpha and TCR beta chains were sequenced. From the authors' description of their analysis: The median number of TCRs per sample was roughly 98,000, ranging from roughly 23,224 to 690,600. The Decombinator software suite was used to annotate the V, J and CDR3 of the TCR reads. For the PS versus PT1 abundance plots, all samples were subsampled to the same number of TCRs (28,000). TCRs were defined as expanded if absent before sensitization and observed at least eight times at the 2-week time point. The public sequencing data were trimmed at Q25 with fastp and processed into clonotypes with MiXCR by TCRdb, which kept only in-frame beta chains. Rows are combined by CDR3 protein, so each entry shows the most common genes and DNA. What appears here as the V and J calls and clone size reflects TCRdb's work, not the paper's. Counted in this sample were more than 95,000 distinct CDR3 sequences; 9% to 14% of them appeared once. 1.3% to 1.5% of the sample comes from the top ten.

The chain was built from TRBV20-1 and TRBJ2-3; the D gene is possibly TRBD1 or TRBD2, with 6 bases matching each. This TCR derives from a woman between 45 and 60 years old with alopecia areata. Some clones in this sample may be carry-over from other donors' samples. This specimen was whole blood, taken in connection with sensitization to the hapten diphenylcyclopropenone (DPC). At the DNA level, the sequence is TGCAGTGCCCAAACGAGGGGGGCGCATACGCAGTATTTT. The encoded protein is CSAQTRGAHTQYF.